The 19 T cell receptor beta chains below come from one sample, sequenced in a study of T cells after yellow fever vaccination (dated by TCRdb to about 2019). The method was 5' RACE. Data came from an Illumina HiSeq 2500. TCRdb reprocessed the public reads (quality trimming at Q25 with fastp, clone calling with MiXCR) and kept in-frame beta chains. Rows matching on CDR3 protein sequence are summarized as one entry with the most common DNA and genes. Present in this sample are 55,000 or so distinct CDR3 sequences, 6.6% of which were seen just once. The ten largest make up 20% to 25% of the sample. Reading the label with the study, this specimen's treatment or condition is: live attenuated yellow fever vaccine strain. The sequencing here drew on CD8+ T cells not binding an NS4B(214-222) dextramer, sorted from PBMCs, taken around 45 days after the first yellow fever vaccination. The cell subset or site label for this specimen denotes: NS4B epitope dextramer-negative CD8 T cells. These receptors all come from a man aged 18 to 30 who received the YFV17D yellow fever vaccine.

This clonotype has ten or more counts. In nucleotides, the CDR3 is TGCGCCAGCAGCCAAGGGGGGTACAATGAGCAGTTCTTC. Translated: CASSQGGYNEQFF. This rearrangement joins TRBV4-1 to TRBJ2-1; D tentatively reads TRBD1 or TRBD2 (5 bases each). V was pared by 1 base and J by 4 bases, with 5 bases between. CDR1 and CDR2 (germline): MGHRA, YSYEKL. The CDR3 has 13 residues.

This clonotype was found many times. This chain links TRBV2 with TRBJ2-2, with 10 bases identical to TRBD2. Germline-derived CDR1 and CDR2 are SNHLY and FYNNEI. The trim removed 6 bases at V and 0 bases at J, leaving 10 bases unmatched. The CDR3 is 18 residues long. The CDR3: CASSTRLLAGANTGELFF. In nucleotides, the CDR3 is TGTGCCAGCAGCACCCGTCTCCTAGCGGGGGCGAACACCGGGGAGCTGTTTTTT.

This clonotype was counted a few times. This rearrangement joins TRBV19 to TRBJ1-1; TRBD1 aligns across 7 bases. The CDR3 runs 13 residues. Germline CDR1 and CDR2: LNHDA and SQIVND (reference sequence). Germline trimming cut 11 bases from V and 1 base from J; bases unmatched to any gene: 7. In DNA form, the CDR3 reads TGTGCCTCCAAGGGGACAGCGAACACTGAAGCTTTCTTT. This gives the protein CASKGTANTEAFF. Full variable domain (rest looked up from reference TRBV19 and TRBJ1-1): DGGITQSPKYLFRKEGQNVTLSCEQNLNHDAMYWYRQDPGQGLRLIYYSQIVNDFQKGDIAEGYSVSREKKESFPLTVTSAQKNPTAFYLCASKGTANTEAFFGQGTRLTVV.

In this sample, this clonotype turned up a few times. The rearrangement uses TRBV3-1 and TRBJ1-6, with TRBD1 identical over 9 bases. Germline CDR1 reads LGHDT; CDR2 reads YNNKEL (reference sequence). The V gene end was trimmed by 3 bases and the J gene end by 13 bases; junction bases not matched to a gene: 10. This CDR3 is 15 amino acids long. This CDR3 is CASSHGTGPSRPLHF. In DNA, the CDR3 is TGTGCCAGCAGCCACGGGACAGGGCCGTCCAGGCCCCTCCACTTT.

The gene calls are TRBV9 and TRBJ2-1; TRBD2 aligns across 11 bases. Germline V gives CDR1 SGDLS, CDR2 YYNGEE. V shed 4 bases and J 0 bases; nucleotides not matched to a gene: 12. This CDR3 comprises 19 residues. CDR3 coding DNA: TGTGCCAGCAGCCCCCGCGGTAGCGGGGGGGCTGTCTCCTACAATGAGCAGTTCTTC. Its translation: CASSPRGSGGAVSYNEQFF. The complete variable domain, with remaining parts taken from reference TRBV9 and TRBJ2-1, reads DSGVTQTPKHLITATGQRVTLRCSPRSGDLSVYWYQQSLDQGLQFLIQYYNGEERAKGNILERFSAQQFPDLHSELNLSSLELGDSALYFCASSPRGSGGAVSYNEQFFGPGTRLTVL.

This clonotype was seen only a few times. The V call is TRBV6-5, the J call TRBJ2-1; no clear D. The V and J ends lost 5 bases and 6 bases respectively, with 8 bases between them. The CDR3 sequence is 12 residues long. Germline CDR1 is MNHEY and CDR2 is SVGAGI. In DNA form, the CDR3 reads TGTGCCAGCAGTCAGCTTAGCAATGAGCAGTTCTTC. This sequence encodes CASSQLSNEQFF.

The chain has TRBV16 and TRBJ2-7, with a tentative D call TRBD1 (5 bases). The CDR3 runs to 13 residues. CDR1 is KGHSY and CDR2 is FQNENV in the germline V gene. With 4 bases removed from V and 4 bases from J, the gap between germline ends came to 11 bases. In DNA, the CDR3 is TGTGCCAGCAGCCCCTCCAGGGCTTACGAGCAGTACTTC. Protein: CASSPSRAYEQYF. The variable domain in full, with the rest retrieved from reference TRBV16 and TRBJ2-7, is GEEVAQTPKHLVRGEGQKAKLYCAPIKGHSYVFWYQQVLKNEFKFLISFQNENVFDETGMPKERFSAKCLPNSPCSLEIQATKLEDSAVYFCASSPSRAYEQYFGPGTRLTVT.

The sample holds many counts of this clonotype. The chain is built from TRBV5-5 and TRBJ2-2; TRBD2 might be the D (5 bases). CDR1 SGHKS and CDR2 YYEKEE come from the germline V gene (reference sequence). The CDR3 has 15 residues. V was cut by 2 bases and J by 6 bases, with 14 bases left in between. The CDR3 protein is CASSFLEWGAGELFF. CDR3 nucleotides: TGTGCCAGCAGCTTTTTGGAATGGGGAGCCGGGGAGCTGTTTTTT.

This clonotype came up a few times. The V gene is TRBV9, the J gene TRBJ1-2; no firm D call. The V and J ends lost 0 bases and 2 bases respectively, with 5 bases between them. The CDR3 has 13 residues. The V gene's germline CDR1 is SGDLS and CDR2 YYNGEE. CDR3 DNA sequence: TGTGCCAGCAGCGTAGGCGGAAACTATGGCTACACCTTC. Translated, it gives CASSVGGNYGYTF.

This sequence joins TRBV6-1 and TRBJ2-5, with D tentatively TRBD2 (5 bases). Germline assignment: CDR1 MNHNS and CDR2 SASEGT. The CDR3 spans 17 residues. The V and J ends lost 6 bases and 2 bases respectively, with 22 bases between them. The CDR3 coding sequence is TGTGCCAGCAGCCCCGGGAAGGGCGGACGCCTACAAGAGACCCAGTACTTC. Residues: CASSPGKGGRLQETQYF.

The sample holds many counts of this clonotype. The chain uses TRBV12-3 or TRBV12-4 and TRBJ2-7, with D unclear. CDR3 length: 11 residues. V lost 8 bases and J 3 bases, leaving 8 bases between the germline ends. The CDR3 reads CASGGIYEQYF. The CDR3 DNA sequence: TGTGCCAGCGGTGGGATCTACGAGCAGTACTTC.

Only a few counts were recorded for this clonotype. The CDR3 nucleotides read TGTGCCAGCAGCTTGTACGCAGGGCCAGGCTACACCTTC. This gives the protein CASSLYAGPGYTF. The rearrangement uses TRBV5-8 and TRBJ1-2, with D maybe TRBD1 (5 bases). In germline, CDR1 is SGHTS, CDR2 YDEGEE. The CDR3 consists of 13 residues. V was clipped by 1 base and J by 8 bases, with 12 bases between them.

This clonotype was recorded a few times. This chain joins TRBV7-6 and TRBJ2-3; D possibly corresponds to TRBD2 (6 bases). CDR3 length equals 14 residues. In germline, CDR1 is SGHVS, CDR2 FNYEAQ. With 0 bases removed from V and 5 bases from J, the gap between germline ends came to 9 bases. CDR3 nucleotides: TGTGCCAGCAGCTTAGCGGGGGGTCGAGATACGCAGTATTTT. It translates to CASSLAGGRDTQYF.

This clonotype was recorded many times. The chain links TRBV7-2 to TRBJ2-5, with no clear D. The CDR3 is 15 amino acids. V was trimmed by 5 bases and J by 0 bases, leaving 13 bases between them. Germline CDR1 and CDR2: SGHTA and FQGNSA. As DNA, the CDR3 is TGTGCCAGCAGCCTCTATGTAGACTACCAAGAGACCCAGTACTTC. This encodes CASSLYVDYQETQYF.

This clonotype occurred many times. For the CDR3, the DNA is TGCGCCAGCAGCTTGGAGACAAGAGAGACCCAGTACTTC. This codes for CASSLETRETQYF. The V and J genes are TRBV5-1 and TRBJ2-5; D is ambiguous. V was trimmed by 0 bases and J by 4 bases, leaving 7 bases between them. There are 13 residues in the CDR3. Germline CDR1 is SGHRS and CDR2 is YFSETQ.

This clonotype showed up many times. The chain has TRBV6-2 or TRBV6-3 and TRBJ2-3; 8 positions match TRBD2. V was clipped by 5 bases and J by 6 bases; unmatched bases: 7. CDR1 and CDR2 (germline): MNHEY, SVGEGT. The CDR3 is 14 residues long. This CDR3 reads CASSPGLATDTQYF. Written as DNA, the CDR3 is TGTGCCAGCAGTCCCGGACTAGCAACCGATACGCAGTATTTT.

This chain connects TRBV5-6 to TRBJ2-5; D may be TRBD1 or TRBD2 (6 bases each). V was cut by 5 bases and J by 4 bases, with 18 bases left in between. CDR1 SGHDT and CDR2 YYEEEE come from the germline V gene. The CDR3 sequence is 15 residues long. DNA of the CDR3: TGTGCCAGCAGGAACCTGGGGGGCCGGATAGAGACCCAGTACTTC. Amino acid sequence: CASRNLGGRIETQYF.

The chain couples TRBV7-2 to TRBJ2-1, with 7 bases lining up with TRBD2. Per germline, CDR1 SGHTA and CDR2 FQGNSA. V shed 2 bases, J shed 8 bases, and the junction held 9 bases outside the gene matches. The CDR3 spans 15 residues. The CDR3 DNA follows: TGTGCCAGCAGCTTACGGCTAGCGGTGACGGATGAGCAGTTCTTC. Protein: CASSLRLAVTDEQFF.

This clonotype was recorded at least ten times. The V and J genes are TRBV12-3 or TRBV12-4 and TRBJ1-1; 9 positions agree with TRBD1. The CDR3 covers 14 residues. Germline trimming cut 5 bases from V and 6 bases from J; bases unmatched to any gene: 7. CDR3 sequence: CASSTRDRVPEAFF. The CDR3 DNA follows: TGTGCCAGCAGTACACGGGACAGGGTTCCTGAAGCTTTCTTT.